This T cell receptor (beta chain) was obtained from a study of T cells after yellow fever vaccination. Study-level findings and limits: Detected again after the booster were most primary-vaccination clones, at about 96% CD4 and about 89% CD8. Any FACS-sorted repertoire could hold abundant clonotypes that contaminate it from the bulk population. A weaker secondary response peaked on day 5, the primary on day 15.

CDR3 length: 15 amino acids. Trimming took 3 bases from V and 4 from J; bases not matched to a gene: 6. CDR1 KGHSH and CDR2 LQKENI come from the germline V gene. The authors made TCR cDNA by 5'RACE template switching, adding a universal primer site and UMIs. Each CDR3 protein gets one entry after TCRdb re-called the 5' RACE reads with MiXCR. The sample has 200,000 to 300,000 distinct CDR3 sequences; under 15% are singletons. Ten or more counts support this clonotype. Its antigen is currently unknown. Sample: CD4+ T cells sorted from PBMCs, taken 45 days after the yellow fever booster vaccination. This sequence joins TRBV18 and TRBJ2-7, with TRBD1 matching 10 bases. The clonotype originates from a man aged 25 to 45 who received the YFV17D yellow fever vaccine. CDR3 coding DNA: TGTGCCAGCTCACCCCGACAGGGGGCTACGTACGAGCAGTACTTC. This sequence encodes CASSPRQGATYEQYF.